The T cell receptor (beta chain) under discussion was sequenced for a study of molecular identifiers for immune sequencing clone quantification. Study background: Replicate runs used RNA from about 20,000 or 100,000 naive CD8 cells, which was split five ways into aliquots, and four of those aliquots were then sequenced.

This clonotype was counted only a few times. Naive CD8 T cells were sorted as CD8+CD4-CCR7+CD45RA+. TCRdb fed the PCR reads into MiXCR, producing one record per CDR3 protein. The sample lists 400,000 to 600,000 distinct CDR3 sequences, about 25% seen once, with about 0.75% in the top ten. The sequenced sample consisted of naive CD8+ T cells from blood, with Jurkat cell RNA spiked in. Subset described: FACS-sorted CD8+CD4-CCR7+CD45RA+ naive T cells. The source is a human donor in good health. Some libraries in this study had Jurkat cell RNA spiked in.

The CDR3 DNA sequence: TGTGCCAGCAGCGGGGCACTAAACACCATATATTTT. This codes for CASSGALNTIYF. V usage is TRBV9 and J usage is TRBJ1-3; D is undetermined. CDR3 length: 12 residues. CDR1 and CDR2 from the germline V gene are SGDLS and YYNGEE. Trimming took 3 bases from V and 6 from J, leaving 7 bases between them.